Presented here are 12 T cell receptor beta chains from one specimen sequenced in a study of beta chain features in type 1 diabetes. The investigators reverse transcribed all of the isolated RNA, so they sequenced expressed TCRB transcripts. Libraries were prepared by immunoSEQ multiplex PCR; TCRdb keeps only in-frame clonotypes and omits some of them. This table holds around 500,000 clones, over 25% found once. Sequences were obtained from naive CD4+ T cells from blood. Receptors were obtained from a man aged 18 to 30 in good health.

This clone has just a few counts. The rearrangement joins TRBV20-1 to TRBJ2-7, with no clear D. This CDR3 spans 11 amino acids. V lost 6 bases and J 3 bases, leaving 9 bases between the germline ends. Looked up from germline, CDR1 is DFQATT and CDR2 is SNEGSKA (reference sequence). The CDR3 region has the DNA TGCAGTGCCCGATCAAACTACGAGCAGTACTTC. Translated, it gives CSARSNYEQYF.

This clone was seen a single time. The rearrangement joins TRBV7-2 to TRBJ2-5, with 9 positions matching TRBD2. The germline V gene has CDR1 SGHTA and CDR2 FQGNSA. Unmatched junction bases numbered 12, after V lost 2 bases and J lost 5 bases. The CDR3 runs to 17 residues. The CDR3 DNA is TGTGCCAGCAGCTTAAGTAGTAGCGGGGGCCCCTGGGAGACCCAGTACTTC. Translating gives CASSLSSSGGPWETQYF.

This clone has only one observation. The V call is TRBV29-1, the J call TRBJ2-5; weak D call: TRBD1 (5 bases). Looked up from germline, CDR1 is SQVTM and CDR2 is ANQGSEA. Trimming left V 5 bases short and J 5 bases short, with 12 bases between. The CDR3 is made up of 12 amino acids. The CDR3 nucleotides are TGCAGCGTTAGCAGGGTACAGGAGACCCAGTACTTC. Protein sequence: CSVSRVQETQYF.

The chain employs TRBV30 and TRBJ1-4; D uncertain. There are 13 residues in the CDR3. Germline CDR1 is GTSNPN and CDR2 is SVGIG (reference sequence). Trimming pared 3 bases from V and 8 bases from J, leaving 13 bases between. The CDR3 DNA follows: TGTGCCTGGAGCAAGATCAGCGGGGAAAAACTGTTTTTT. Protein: CAWSKISGEKLFF.

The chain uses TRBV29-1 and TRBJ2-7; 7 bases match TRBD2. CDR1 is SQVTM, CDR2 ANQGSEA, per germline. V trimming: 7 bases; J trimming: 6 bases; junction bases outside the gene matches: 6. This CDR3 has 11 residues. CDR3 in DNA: TGCAGCGGACGAGGGGAGGGCGAGCAGTACTTC. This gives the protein CSGRGEGEQYF.

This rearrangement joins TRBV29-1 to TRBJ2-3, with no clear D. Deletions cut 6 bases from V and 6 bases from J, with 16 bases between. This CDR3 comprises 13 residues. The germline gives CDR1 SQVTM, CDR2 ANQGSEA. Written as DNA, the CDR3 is TGCAGCGTACGCGCTAGGGATCGTGATACGCAGTATTTT. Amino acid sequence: CSVRARDRDTQYF.

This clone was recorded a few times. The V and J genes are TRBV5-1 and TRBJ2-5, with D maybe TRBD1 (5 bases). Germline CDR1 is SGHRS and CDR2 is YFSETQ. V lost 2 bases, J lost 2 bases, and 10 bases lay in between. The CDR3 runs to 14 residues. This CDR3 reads CASSFGDSQETQYF. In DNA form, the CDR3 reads TGCGCCAGCAGCTTCGGAGACAGTCAAGAGACCCAGTACTTC.

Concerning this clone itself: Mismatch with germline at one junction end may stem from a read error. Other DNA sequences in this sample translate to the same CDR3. The CDR3 DNA is TGCAGCGTGGAAGACAGCTCCTATGGCTACACCTTC. As protein: CSVEDSSYGYTF. This rearrangement joins TRBV29-1 to TRBJ1-2; D might be TRBD1 (5 bases). The CDR3 runs 12 residues. Germline CDR1 and CDR2: SQVTM and ANQGSEA.

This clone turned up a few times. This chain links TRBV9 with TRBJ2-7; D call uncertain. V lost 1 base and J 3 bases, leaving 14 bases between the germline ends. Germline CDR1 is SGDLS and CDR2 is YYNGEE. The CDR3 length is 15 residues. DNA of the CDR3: TGTGCCAGCAGCGTACACGCCAGCGCCGTCTACGAGCAGTACTTC. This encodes CASSVHASAVYEQYF.

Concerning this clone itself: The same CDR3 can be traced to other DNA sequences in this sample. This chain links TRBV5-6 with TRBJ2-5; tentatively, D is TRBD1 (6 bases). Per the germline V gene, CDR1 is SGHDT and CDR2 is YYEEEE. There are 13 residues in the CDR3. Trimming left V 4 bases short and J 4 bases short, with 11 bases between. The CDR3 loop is CASSRRGGETQYF. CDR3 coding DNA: TGTGCCAGCAGCCGGAGAGGGGGAGAGACCCAGTACTTC.

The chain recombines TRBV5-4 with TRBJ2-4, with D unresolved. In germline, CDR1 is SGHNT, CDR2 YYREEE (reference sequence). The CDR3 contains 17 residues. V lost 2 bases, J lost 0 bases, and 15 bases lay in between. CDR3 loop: CASSFLSDSLAKNIQYF. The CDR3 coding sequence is TGTGCCAGCAGCTTCTTGAGCGATTCTCTAGCCAAAAACATTCAGTACTTC.

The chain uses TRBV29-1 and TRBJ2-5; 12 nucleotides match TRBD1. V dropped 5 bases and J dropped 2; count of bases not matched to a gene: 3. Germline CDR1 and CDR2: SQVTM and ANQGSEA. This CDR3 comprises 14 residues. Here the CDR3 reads CSVMGQGAQETQYF. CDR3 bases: TGCAGCGTTATGGGACAGGGGGCACAAGAGACCCAGTACTTC.